This T cell receptor beta chain appears in the sequencing data of a study of blood T cells in healthy people across ages. Across the study: Template switching retrieved approximately one barcoded beta molecule for each two T cells. General observations from the study: In the absence of known donor CMV status, changes in expanded clonotypes were possibly confounded. Naive CD4+ cell counts and diversity both ran higher in long-lived than in aged donors.

About this clonotype: The antigen is not known. A single base separates this from a much larger clone, so it may be a read error.

It was with a sample-barcoded 5' primer and a J-beta primer mix that a second PCR of roughly 7 to 12 cycles was run. A 12-random-nucleotide template-switch adaptor tagged each cDNA molecule. TCRdb re-called the 5' RACE reads with MiXCR, one entry per CDR3 protein. The sample yields 1.5 million to 2 million distinct CDR3 sequences, just under 50% seen once. The length of the CDR3 is 13 residues. CDR1 is ENHRY, CDR2 SYGVKD, per germline. This TCR came from a woman between 35 and 50 years old in good health. The chain is built from TRBV10-3 and TRBJ2-5, with a tentative D call TRBD2 (6 bases). The sequenced sample consisted of blood. CDR3 sequence (DNA): TGTGCCATCAGTGTTAGCGGACAAGAGTCCCAGTACTTC. Amino acid sequence: CAISVSGQESQYF.